The present entry profiles one T cell receptor (beta chain) with its context. Antigen: not known. The sample is drawn from a study of cytomegalovirus exposure and HLA in healthy donors. Points from the study as a whole: Most of the CMV-associated TCR beta chains (in a later analysis) appeared to be HLA-restricted. Presence/absence analyses treated sequencing depth as roughly uniform across donors. When a later analysis compared HLA-associated TCR beta chains with equally common others, the HLA-associated chains turned out to be more clonally expanded and to have lower generation probabilities.

13 Jbeta primers and 60 Vbeta primers were used for the PCR. Sequencing was performed with immunoSEQ multiplex PCR; in TCRdb, only in-frame clones are kept and a portion is missing. In the table there are fewer than 200,000 clones, 82% of which are singletons. Input material: PBMCs. The clonotype comes from a man between 45 and 60 years old in good health and CMV-seropositive.

The CDR3 loop reads CASRDRLTYEQYF. CDR3 sequence (DNA): TGCGCCAGCCGGGACAGGCTAACCTACGAGCAGTACTTC. The chain uses TRBV5-1 and TRBJ2-7, with TRBD1 matching over 8 bases. V lost 7 bases and J lost 2; bases outside the gene matches: 5. CDR3 length: 13 amino acids. Germline V CDR1 and CDR2: SGHRS, YFSETQ. The full variable domain, rest sourced from reference TRBV5-1 and TRBJ2-7, is KAGVTQTPRYLIKTRGQQVTLSCSPISGHRSVSWYQQTPGQGLQFLFEYFSETQRNKGNFPGRFSGRQFSNSRSEMNVSTLELGDSALYLCASRDRLTYEQYFGPGTRLTVT.